The 16 T cell receptor beta chains reported below all come from one sample, sequenced in a study of blood T cell repertoires in COVID-19. Repertoires were generated with immunoSEQ multiplex PCR, while TCRdb's copy carries only in-frame clones and drops some. Altogether roughly 71,000 clones are present, roughly 89% being singletons, with the ten largest covering roughly 2%. Sequencing was done on a sample of peripheral blood. The receptors stem from a man aged 25-40 years with acute or convalescent COVID-19.

The V gene is TRBV30, the J gene TRBJ2-1, with unresolved D. Germline CDR1 and CDR2: GTSNPN and SVGIG (reference sequence). The CDR3 is 13 residues long. Trimming took 0 bases from V and 8 from J, leaving 11 bases between them. CDR3 bases: TGTGCCTGGAGTGTAGGAACTACTCATGAGCAGTTCTTC. Its translation is CAWSVGTTHEQFF. The full variable domain, with the rest looked up from reference TRBV30 and TRBJ2-1, is SQTIHQWPATLVQPVGSPLSLECTVEGTSNPNLYWYRQAAGRGLQLLFYSVGIGQISSEVPQNLSASRPQDRQFILSSKKLLLSDSGFYLCAWSVGTTHEQFFGPGTRLTVL.

The chain has TRBV7-8 and TRBJ1-1; no clear D gene. The CDR3 consists of 17 residues. Germline-derived CDR1 and CDR2 are SGHVS and FQNEAQ. V was pared by 2 bases and J by 4 bases, with 20 bases between. The DNA of the CDR3 is TGTGCCAGCAGCTTACGATTACAGCCGGGGAGGAGCACTGAAGCTTTCTTT. Translation gives CASSLRLQPGRSTEAFF.

V is TRBV6-6 and J is TRBJ1-3; 9 nucleotides align to TRBD1. This CDR3 comprises 16 residues. The V gene end was trimmed by 5 bases and the J gene end by 2 bases; junction bases not matched to a gene: 7. The germline V gene encodes CDR1 MNHNY and CDR2 SVGAGI (reference sequence). The CDR3 nucleotides are TGTGCCAGCAGTCGCCGGGACAGGGAGACTGGAAACACCATATATTTT. This translates into CASSRRDRETGNTIYF.

This rearrangement joins TRBV6-2 or TRBV6-3 to TRBJ2-6; D unclear. The V and J ends lost 5 bases and 0 bases respectively, with 14 bases between them. The CDR3 is made up of 17 amino acids. The V gene's germline CDR1 is MNHEY and CDR2 SVGEGT. The CDR3 coding sequence is TGTGCCAGCAGTCCCCTTCCCGGGTCCTCTGGGGCCAACGTCCTGACTTTC. Translation: CASSPLPGSSGANVLTF.

The rearrangement joins TRBV19 to TRBJ2-3, with D uncertain. The V gene's germline CDR1 is LNHDA and CDR2 SQIVND (reference sequence). The CDR3 is 14 amino acids. Trimming removed 5 bases at V and 4 bases at J, with 13 bases between. This chain's CDR3 is CASSRLAVADTQYF. CDR3 nucleotides: TGTGCCAGTAGTCGTCTCGCCGTAGCAGATACGCAGTATTTT.

This clone was found once. V and J are TRBV30 and TRBJ1-4, with TRBD1 identical over 10 bases. J was trimmed by 6 bases and V by 3 bases; bases with no gene match: 7. Germline CDR1 is GTSNPN and CDR2 is SVGIG (reference sequence). The CDR3 loop spans 15 amino acids. CDR3 DNA: TGTGCCTGGAGCGGGACAGGGGCATTCGATGAAAAACTGTTTTTT. Translating gives CAWSGTGAFDEKLFF.

For the CDR3, the DNA is TGTGCCAGCAGTTACTCGTTTGCCTACCGCAACTATGGCTACACCTTC. Residues: CASSYSFAYRNYGYTF. The V gene is TRBV6-5, the J gene TRBJ1-2; D unclear. The germline V and J ends were trimmed by 0 bases and 2 bases, with 13 bases remaining between them. CDR1 is MNHEY, CDR2 SVGAGI, per germline. The CDR3 is 16 amino acids.

The chain carries TRBV10-3 and TRBJ2-1; D is uncertain. Trimming shortened V by 2 bases and J by 6 bases, and 8 bases separated the two germline ends. The germline CDR1 and CDR2 sequences are ENHRY and SYGVKD. The CDR3 spans 13 residues. DNA for the CDR3: TGTGCCATCAGTGAGATAGAGGCCAATGAGCAGTTCTTC. As protein: CAISEIEANEQFF.

V gene TRBV7-9 combines with J gene TRBJ1-3, with 8 bases matching TRBD1. Germline assignment: CDR1 SEHNR and CDR2 FQNEAQ (reference sequence). This CDR3 is built from 19 residues. The trim removed 1 base at V and 3 bases at J, leaving 14 bases unmatched. The CDR3 DNA sequence: TGTGCCAGCAGCTTAGAAGAGGGCTTGGGACAGGTGTATGGAAACACCATATATTTT. It translates to CASSLEEGLGQVYGNTIYF. Looking up the rest from reference TRBV7-9 and TRBJ1-3 gives the full variable domain: DTGVSQNPRHKITKRGQNVTFRCDPISEHNRLYWYRQTLGQGPEFLTYFQNEAQLEKSRLLSDRFSAERPKGSFSTLEIQRTEQGDSAMYLCASSLEEGLGQVYGNTIYFGEGSWLTVV.

This clone was detected a few times. The chain combines TRBV9 with TRBJ2-3, with TRBD2 identical over 13 bases. CDR1 is SGDLS and CDR2 is YYNGEE in the germline V gene. With V trimmed by 2 bases and J by 2 bases, 2 bases remained unmatched. CDR3 length equals 16 residues. CDR3 sequence: CASSVGLAGYTDTQYF. Written as DNA, the CDR3 is TGTGCCAGCAGCGTGGGACTAGCGGGGTACACAGATACGCAGTATTTT.

V usage is TRBV7-9 and J usage is TRBJ2-7; weak D call: TRBD1 (5 bases). Germline loops: CDR1 SEHNR, CDR2 FQNEAQ (reference sequence). CDR3 length: 13 residues. V gave up 5 bases and J gave up 2 bases, with 10 bases separating them. Here the CDR3 DNA reads TGTGCCAGCAGCCTGACAGCGACCTACGAGCAGTACTTC. It yields the protein CASSLTATYEQYF. Drawing the rest from reference TRBV7-9 and TRBJ2-7, the complete variable domain is DTGVSQNPRHKITKRGQNVTFRCDPISEHNRLYWYRQTLGQGPEFLTYFQNEAQLEKSRLLSDRFSAERPKGSFSTLEIQRTEQGDSAMYLCASSLTATYEQYFGPGTRLTVT.

The gene calls are TRBV27 and TRBJ2-7, with D possibly being TRBD1 (6 bases). Germline V CDR1 and CDR2: MNHEY, SMNVEV (reference sequence). This CDR3 is built from 14 residues. The V end lost 5 bases, the J end lost 5 bases, and 16 bases lay between the germline ends. The DNA for the CDR3 is TGTGCCAGCAGTCCCGGGACAACTCAGAACGAGCAGTACTTC. Amino acid sequence: CASSPGTTQNEQYF.

The CDR3, as DNA: TGCACCAGCAGCCAAGATCCTCAGACAGATTATGGCTACACCTTC. This translates into CTSSQDPQTDYGYTF. This chain joins TRBV1 and TRBJ1-2; TRBD1, as called in the table, went unchecked against the DNA. TRBV1 is tagged as a pseudogene. This CDR3 is built from 15 residues.

V is TRBV28 and J is TRBJ1-2; 7 bases align to TRBD1. The CDR3 is 16 residues long. The V gene's germline CDR1 is MDHEN and CDR2 SYDVKM. The ends lost 5 bases at V and 4 bases at J; junction bases unmatched: 13. In DNA, the CDR3 is TGTGCCAGCAGTGCCCGACAGGGACAGCGAGCCTATGGCTACACCTTC. Translating gives CASSARQGQRAYGYTF.

The CDR3 DNA is TGTGCCAGCAGCGAGGGCGGGGCTGGAAACACCATATATTTT. Residues: CASSEGGAGNTIYF. The chain carries TRBV9 and TRBJ1-3; D unclear. The CDR3 sequence is 14 residues long. Germline CDR1 reads SGDLS; CDR2 reads YYNGEE. V lost 3 bases and J 2 bases, leaving 9 bases between the germline ends.

The chain uses TRBV21-1 and TRBJ2-7; TRBD2 is the table's D call, not checked against the DNA. TRBV21-1 is assigned pseudogene status. This CDR3 region has 18 residues. The CDR3 DNA reads as TGTGCCAGCAGCAAAGGGGGGACCCTAGCGGGAGGCCCCAGCAGTGAGTACTTC. Its protein is CASSKGGTLAGGPSSEYF.